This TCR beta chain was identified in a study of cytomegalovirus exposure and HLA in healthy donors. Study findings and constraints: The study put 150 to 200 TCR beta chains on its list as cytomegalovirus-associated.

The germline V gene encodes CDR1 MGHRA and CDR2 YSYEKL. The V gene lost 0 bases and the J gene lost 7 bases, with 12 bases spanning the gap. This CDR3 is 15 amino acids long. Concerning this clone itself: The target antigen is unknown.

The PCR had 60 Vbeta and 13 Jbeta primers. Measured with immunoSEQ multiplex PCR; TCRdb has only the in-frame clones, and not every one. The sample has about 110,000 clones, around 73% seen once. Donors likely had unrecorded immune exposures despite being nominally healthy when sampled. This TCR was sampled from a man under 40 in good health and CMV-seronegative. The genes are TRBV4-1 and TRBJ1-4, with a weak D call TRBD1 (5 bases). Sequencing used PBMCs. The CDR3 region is CASSQEQASGEKLFF. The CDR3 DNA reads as TGCGCCAGCAGCCAAGAACAGGCAAGTGGTGAAAAACTGTTTTTT.